This T cell receptor (beta chain) was sequenced in a study of T cells in Graves' hyperthyroidism and ophthalmopathy. Germline V gene data show CDR1 as LGHDT and CDR2 as YNNKEL (reference sequence). The CDR3 loop spans 14 amino acids. Trimming cost V 1 base and J 8 bases, with 14 bases left between them. Researchers took RNA transcripts and amplified the TCR beta CDR3 regions from them. With the HTBI primer set, the TCR CDR3 went through a first round of RT-PCR. TCRdb reprocessed the multiplex PCR reads via MiXCR and lists one record per CDR3 protein. The profile shows a few hundred thousand distinct CDR3 sequences, 14% of them singletons.

The sequencing input was blood. This receptor was taken from a woman younger than 35 with Graves' hyperthyroidism. The V gene is TRBV3-1, the J gene TRBJ1-2; maybe TRBD1 (5 bases). The CDR3 here is CASSQAGRLGGYTF. The CDR3, as DNA: TGTGCCAGCAGCCAAGCAGGGCGTTTGGGGGGCTACACCTTC. Supplemented by reference TRBV3-1 and TRBJ1-2, the full variable domain reads DTAVSQTPKYLVTQMGNDKSIKCEQNLGHDTMYWYKQDSKKFLKIMFSYNNKELIINETVPNRFSPKSPDKAHLNLHINSLELGDSAVYFCASSQAGRLGGYTFGSGTRLTVV.